This T cell receptor (beta chain) is drawn from a study of T cells in Graves' hyperthyroidism and ophthalmopathy. The CDR3 contains 16 residues. Trimming removed 3 bases from V and 4 bases from J; junction bases left unmatched: 11. Germline V gene data show CDR1 as KGHSH and CDR2 as LQKENI. This clonotype was seen only a few times. Its matching antigen is unknown. The cohort's ophthalmopathy patients, a group with duration under 3 months, had a Clinical Activity Score of at least 3 and a NOSPECS grade of at least 4. Thyroid ultrasound and orbital computed tomography, with clinical symptoms and serum thyroxine and TRAb, informed diagnoses. TCR beta CDR3 sequences were amplified from RNA transcripts. The primer set for the first-round RT-PCR of the TCR CDR3 was HTBI. MiXCR was run by TCRdb on the multiplex PCR reads, yielding one entry per CDR3 protein. The sample shows about 610,000 distinct CDR3 sequences, approximately 15% of them seen only once.

Study results and limitations: Blood also contained most expanded thyroid clonotypes above 0.001. Onset of ophthalmopathy came a median around 7.1 months after the model predicted it.

The receptor comes from a middle-aged woman with Graves' ophthalmopathy. The sequenced sample was blood. This chain connects TRBV18 to TRBJ1-1, with 7 bases fitting TRBD1. The CDR3 loop reads CASSPRAQGGSTEAFF. DNA of the CDR3: TGTGCCAGCTCACCTAGGGCGCAGGGGGGGAGCACTGAAGCTTTCTTT.